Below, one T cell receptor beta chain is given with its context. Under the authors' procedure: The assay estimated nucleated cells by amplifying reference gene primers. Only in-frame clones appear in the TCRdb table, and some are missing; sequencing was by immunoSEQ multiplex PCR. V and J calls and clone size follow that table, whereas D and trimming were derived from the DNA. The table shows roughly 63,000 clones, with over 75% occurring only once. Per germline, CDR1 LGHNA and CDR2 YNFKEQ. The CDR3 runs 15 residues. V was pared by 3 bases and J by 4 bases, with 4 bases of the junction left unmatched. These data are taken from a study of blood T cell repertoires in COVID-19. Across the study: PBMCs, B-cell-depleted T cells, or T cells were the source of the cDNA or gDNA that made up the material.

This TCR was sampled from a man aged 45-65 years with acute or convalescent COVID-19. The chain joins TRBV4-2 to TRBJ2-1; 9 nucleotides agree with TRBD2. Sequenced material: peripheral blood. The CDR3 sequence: CASSQLAGSYNEQFF. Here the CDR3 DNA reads TGTGCCAGCAGCCAGCTAGCGGGATCTTACAATGAGCAGTTCTTC.